Each of the 6 T cell receptor beta chains below was sequenced from the same sample in a study of T cell repertoires in cytomegalovirus infection. Their target antigens are unknown. TCRdb fed the reads into MiXCR, producing one record per CDR3 protein. Of a few hundred thousand distinct CDR3 sequences in the sample, approximately 32% are singletons; the top ten hold over 15%. Sequencing used cultured PBMCs, obtained from culture after CMV antigen stimulation. The receptors originated from a human donor in good health (CMV status not recorded). Some clones in this sample may be carry-over from other donors' samples.

There are a few counts of this clonotype. The rearrangement uses TRBV4-2 and TRBJ1-5; D may be TRBD1 (5 bases). The germline CDR1 and CDR2 sequences are LGHNA and YNFKEQ. The CDR3 covers 14 residues. V lost 4 bases and J 5 bases, leaving 12 bases between the germline ends. CDR3 nucleotide sequence: TGTGCCAGCAGCCCGGGGACGTCCCATCAGCCCCAGCATTTT. Protein: CASSPGTSHQPQHF.

This clonotype was recorded at least ten times. The V call is TRBV15, the J call TRBJ2-5; D is ambiguous. The germline CDR1 and CDR2 sequences are LNHNV and YYDKDF (reference sequence). V was trimmed by 0 bases and J by 5 bases, leaving 4 bases between them. The CDR3 has 12 amino acids. CDR3 DNA sequence: TGTGCCACCAGCAGAGATTCGGAGACCCAGTACTTC. Translating it yields CATSRDSETQYF. The whole variable domain, filled in from reference TRBV15 and TRBJ2-5, reads DAMVIQNPRYQVTQFGKPVTLSCSQTLNHNVMYWYQQKSSQAPKLLFHYYDKDFNNEADTPDNFQSRRPNTSFCFLDIRSPGLGDTAMYLCATSRDSETQYFGPGTRLLVL.

The gene calls are TRBV5-1 and TRBJ2-3, with unresolved D. This CDR3 region has 15 residues. CDR1 and CDR2 (germline): SGHRS, YFSETQ. V lost 5 bases and J lost 0, with 13 bases in between. CDR3 sequence (DNA): TGCGCCAGCAGTACGGAACCTCTTAGCACAGATACGCAGTATTTT. It yields the protein CASSTEPLSTDTQYF.

V usage is TRBV28 and J usage is TRBJ2-2, with D possibly TRBD1 on 5 matching bases. The CDR3 runs to 15 residues. CDR1 is MDHEN and CDR2 is SYDVKM in the germline V gene. Trimming stripped 8 bases from V and 0 bases from J, with 13 bases between. In DNA, the CDR3 is TGTGCCAGCCCCCCAACAGGATCGAACACCGGGGAGCTGTTTTTT. It specifies CASPPTGSNTGELFF.

CDR3: CASSDAPDSSILFF. The CDR3 nucleotides read TGTGCCAGCAGTGATGCACCGGACAGTTCTATACTGTTTTTT. The genes are TRBV25-1 and TRBJ1-4, with TRBD1 as a possible D gene (6 bases). The CDR3 contains 14 residues. Germline CDR1 reads MGHDK; CDR2 reads SYGVNS. Trimming shortened V by 3 bases and J by 13 bases, and 18 bases separated the two germline ends.

The chain is built from TRBV4-1 and TRBJ1-2; tentatively, D is TRBD1 (5 bases). CDR3 size: 13 residues. The ends were cut back, 10 bases at V and 0 bases at J, with 12 bases in the middle. CDR1 MGHRA and CDR2 YSYEKL come from the germline V gene. CDR3: CATLRGSNYGYTF. CDR3 bases: TGCGCCACCCTTAGGGGTTCTAACTATGGCTACACCTTC.